This TCR beta chain was documented in a study of shared clonotypes between healthy human individuals. Study-wide context: Donors had three CD4 naive, three CD4 memory, two CD8 naive and one CD8 memory plate apiece. General study findings and limits: Clonotypes that were shared across several donors made up around 5% of naive CD4 clonotypes.

Across several immunoSEQ plates, the genomic DNA of each subset was split evenly. The assay was immunoSEQ multiplex PCR, and TCRdb's table has in-frame clones only and misses some. The sample comprises around 2.1 million clones, 85% to 95% of which are singletons, and roughly 1.7% rests with the top ten. V shed 1 base and J shed 6 bases, with 18 bases lying between them. CDR1 SGDLS and CDR2 YYNGEE come from the germline V gene. There are 16 residues in the CDR3. Terminally differentiated effector memory CD45RA+ cells were excluded by CCR7 positive selection of CD45RO-negative cells. Those who donated, Caucasian adults without exception, all lived in Nashville, Tennessee. Remarks on this clone: The target antigen is unknown.

This receptor was obtained from a man between 18 and 35 years old in good health. Some clones in this sample may be carry-over from other donors' samples. The sequenced sample consisted of naive CD8+ T cells from PBMCs. The chain recombines TRBV9 with TRBJ2-3; D is possibly TRBD1 or TRBD2 (5 bases each). The CDR3 region has the DNA TGTGCCAGCAGCGTAACAGGAGGACGGGACGGCGATACGCAGTATTTT. This codes for CASSVTGGRDGDTQYF.